This entry lists 13 T cell receptor beta chains sequenced from one sample in a study of blood T cell repertoires in COVID-19. Sequencing used immunoSEQ multiplex PCR; TCRdb keeps in-frame clones, though not all of them. The data hold some 200,000 clones, with around 80% observed a single time. The sequencing sample was made of peripheral blood. All receptors derive from a man under 40 with active or convalescent COVID-19.

The gene calls are TRBV11-2 and TRBJ2-3, with TRBD2 matching 10 bases. Germline V gene data show CDR1 as SGHAT and CDR2 as FQNNGV. V lost 3 bases and J lost 2; bases outside the gene matches: 11. CDR3 size: 18 residues. CDR3 nucleotides: TGTGCCAGCAGCTTCTTCGGCCAAGCGGGGGGGAACACAGATACGCAGTATTTT. Translation: CASSFFGQAGGNTDTQYF.

The rearrangement links TRBV12-3 or TRBV12-4 to TRBJ1-6, with D perhaps TRBD1 (6 bases). The V end was cut by 4 bases, the J end by 8 bases, with 9 bases between. This CDR3 comprises 13 residues. For the CDR3, the DNA is TGTGCCAGCAGTTCAGGGGCGCATTCACCCCTCCACTTT. It specifies CASSSGAHSPLHF.

The gene calls are TRBV7-2 and TRBJ1-4; D is unclear. CDR1 and CDR2 from the germline V gene are SGHTA and FQGNSA. Trimming cost V 6 bases and J 2 bases, with 13 bases left between them. The CDR3 is made up of 15 amino acids. For the CDR3, the DNA is TGTGCCAGCAGGCTGTGGGGAGAGACTAATGAAAAACTGTTTTTT. Residues: CASRLWGETNEKLFF.

The chain is built from TRBV6-1 and TRBJ1-5; D possibly corresponds to TRBD1 (5 bases). The length of the CDR3 is 17 residues. Germline V lookup: CDR1 MNHNS, CDR2 SASEGT. V lost 0 bases to trimming and J lost 7 bases, with 19 bases between them. The DNA of the CDR3 is TGTGCCAGCAGTGAAGCCCCAGTAGGCAGGGTAACCCAGCCCCAGCATTTT. This codes for CASSEAPVGRVTQPQHF.

This clone was observed a handful of times. The chain combines TRBV20-1 with TRBJ2-1; D may be TRBD2 (7 bases). V lost 6 bases and J 12 bases, leaving 15 bases between the germline ends. The CDR3 length is 11 residues. The germline gives CDR1 DFQATT, CDR2 SNEGSKA (reference sequence). The CDR3 DNA sequence: TGCAGTGCGCCGTCCCGGGGGGCGCAGTTCTTC. Amino acid sequence: CSAPSRGAQFF.

The chain employs TRBV7-2 and TRBJ1-1; perhaps TRBD1 as D (5 bases). Germline CDR1 SGHTA, CDR2 FQGNSA. Deletions cut 9 bases from V and 1 base from J, with 12 bases between. The CDR3 extends over 13 amino acids. CDR3: CARKDNTNTEAFF. The CDR3 DNA is TGTGCCAGAAAGGACAACACGAACACTGAAGCTTTCTTT.

This clone was seen ten or more times. Other DNA sequences within the sample encode an identical CDR3. This chain connects TRBV6-2 or TRBV6-3 to TRBJ2-7, with D perhaps TRBD2 (5 bases). CDR3 length: 14 residues. V lost 2 bases and J lost 4, with 12 bases in between. CDR1 and CDR2 from the germline V gene are MNHEY and SVGEGT. CDR3 in amino acids: CASSYLGGLYEQYF. The DNA for the CDR3 is TGTGCCAGCAGTTACCTCGGCGGGCTATACGAGCAGTACTTC.

This clone was seen more than once but under ten times. The chain is built from TRBV13 and TRBJ1-1; 7 bases are shared with TRBD1. In germline, CDR1 is PRHDT, CDR2 FYEKMQ (reference sequence). This CDR3 is 14 amino acids long. V was pared by 2 bases and J by 4 bases, with 4 bases of the junction left unmatched. DNA for the CDR3: TGTGCCAGCAGCTTAAAAGGGGGCGGCACTGAAGCTTTCTTT. Its protein is CASSLKGGGTEAFF.

V usage is TRBV3-1 (or the pseudogene TRBV3-2) and J usage is TRBJ2-6; 9 bases align to TRBD1. The germline gives CDR1 LGHDT, CDR2 YNNKEL (reference sequence). The CDR3 spans 15 residues. The V gene end was trimmed by 1 base and the J gene end by 15 bases; junction bases not matched to a gene: 10. As DNA, the CDR3 is TGTGCCAGCAGCCAAGGGACCGGGACAGGGACCGCCCTGACTTTC. This codes for CASSQGTGTGTALTF.

The chain recombines TRBV5-8 with TRBJ1-2, with TRBD1 as a possible D gene (6 bases). The V gene's germline CDR1 is SGHTS and CDR2 YDEGEE. V was shortened by 2 bases and J by 7 bases, with 18 bases between the two germline ends. The CDR3 totals 15 residues. CDR3 amino acids: CASSFARGAVGGYTF. The CDR3 region has the DNA TGTGCCAGCAGCTTCGCTCGGGGGGCGGTTGGTGGCTACACCTTC.

V gene TRBV28 combines with J gene TRBJ2-1; D is unclear. The CDR3 is 12 residues long. Trimming removed 3 bases from V and 4 bases from J, with 4 bases in between. Germline V gene sequence: CDR1 MDHEN, CDR2 SYDVKM. CDR3 in amino acids: CASSFGYNEQFF. CDR3 nucleotides: TGTGCCAGCAGTTTCGGTTACAATGAGCAGTTCTTC.

This sequence joins TRBV14 and TRBJ1-2; D is possibly TRBD1 (5 bases). This CDR3 contains 15 residues. V was trimmed by 0 bases and J by 8 bases, leaving 16 bases between them. Germline values: CDR1 SGHDN, CDR2 FVKESK. The CDR3 DNA reads TGTGCCAGCAGCCAAGATCCTAAAGGGGCCGAAGGCTACACCTTC. Translation gives CASSQDPKGAEGYTF.

This clone was recorded a few times. The rearrangement links TRBV2 to TRBJ1-1; 9 bases map to TRBD1. This CDR3 comprises 15 residues. Germline loops: CDR1 SNHLY, CDR2 FYNNEI. V trimming: 4 bases; J trimming: 10 bases; junction bases outside the gene matches: 13. The chain's CDR3 is CASSGGTGSGGGAFF. Here the CDR3 DNA reads TGTGCCAGCAGTGGCGGGACAGGGAGCGGTGGAGGAGCTTTCTTT.